This T cell receptor beta chain was captured in a study of blood T cells in healthy people across ages. The wider study: Template switching recovered approximately one barcoded beta molecule for every two T cells.

Whole-study results and caveats: Whereas aged donors had fewer naive CD4+ cells, long-lived donors had more of them and higher diversity.

As for this clonotype: Its matching antigen is unknown.

A second PCR of about 6 to 11 cycles used a sample-barcoded 5' primer and a J-beta primer mix. TCRdb analysed the 5' RACE reads with MiXCR anew, one entry per CDR3 protein. The sample yields 1.8 million or so distinct CDR3 sequences, about 39% seen once. The V gene lost 3 bases and the J gene lost 7 bases, with 15 bases spanning the gap. The CDR3 extends over 14 amino acids. Germline V gene data show CDR1 as DFQATT and CDR2 as SNEGSKA (reference sequence). The draw of peripheral blood yielded approximately 10 milliliters from each donor. Isolation of PBMCs gave at least 7 million cells per sample. This chain links TRBV20-1 with TRBJ1-4; D not resolved. The specimen was blood. The receptor was isolated from a human donor in good health. Here the CDR3 reads CSARVNSDGEKLFF. The CDR3 nucleotides are TGCAGTGCTAGGGTTAACAGCGACGGTGAAAAACTGTTTTTT.